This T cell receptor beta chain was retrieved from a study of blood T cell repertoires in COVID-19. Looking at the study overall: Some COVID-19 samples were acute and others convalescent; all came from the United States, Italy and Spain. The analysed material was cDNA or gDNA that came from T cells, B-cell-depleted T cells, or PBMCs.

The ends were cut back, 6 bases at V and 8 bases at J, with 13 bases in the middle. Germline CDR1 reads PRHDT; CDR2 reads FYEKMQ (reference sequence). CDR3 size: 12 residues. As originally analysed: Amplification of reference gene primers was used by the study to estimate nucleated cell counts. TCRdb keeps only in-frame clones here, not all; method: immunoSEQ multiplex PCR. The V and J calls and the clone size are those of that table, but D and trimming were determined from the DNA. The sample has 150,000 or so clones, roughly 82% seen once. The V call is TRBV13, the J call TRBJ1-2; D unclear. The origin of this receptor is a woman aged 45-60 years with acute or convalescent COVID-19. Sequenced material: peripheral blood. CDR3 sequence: CASSRGKDGYTF. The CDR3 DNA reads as TGTGCCAGCAGTCGGGGAAAGGACGGCTACACCTTC.